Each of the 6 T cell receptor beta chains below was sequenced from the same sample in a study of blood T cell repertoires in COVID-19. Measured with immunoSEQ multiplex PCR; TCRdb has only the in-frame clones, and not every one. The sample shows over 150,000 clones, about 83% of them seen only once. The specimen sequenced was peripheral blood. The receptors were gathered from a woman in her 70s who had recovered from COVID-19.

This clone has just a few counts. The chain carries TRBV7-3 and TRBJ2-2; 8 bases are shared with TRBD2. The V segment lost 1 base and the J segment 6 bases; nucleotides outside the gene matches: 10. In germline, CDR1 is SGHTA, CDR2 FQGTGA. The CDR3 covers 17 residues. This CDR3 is CASSLRWGAGVAGELFF. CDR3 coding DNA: TGTGCCAGCAGCTTAAGATGGGGAGCGGGAGTTGCCGGGGAGCTGTTTTTT.

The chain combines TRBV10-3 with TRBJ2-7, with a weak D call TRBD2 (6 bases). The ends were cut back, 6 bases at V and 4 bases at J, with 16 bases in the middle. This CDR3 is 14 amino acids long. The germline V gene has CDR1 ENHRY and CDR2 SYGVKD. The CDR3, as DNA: TGTGCCATCAGCCAACGGGGGTCGGGGTACGAGCAGTACTTC. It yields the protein CAISQRGSGYEQYF.

The CDR3 DNA sequence: TGTGCCAGCAGCTTAGCAGGTAGCGGGGCTCAAGAGACCCAGTACTTC. Its translation: CASSLAGSGAQETQYF. This rearrangement joins TRBV7-9 to TRBJ2-5, with 8 bases aligning to TRBD2. Trimming took 0 bases from V and 2 from J; bases not matched to a gene: 5. Per the germline V gene, CDR1 is SEHNR and CDR2 is FQNEAQ (reference sequence). CDR3 length equals 16 residues.

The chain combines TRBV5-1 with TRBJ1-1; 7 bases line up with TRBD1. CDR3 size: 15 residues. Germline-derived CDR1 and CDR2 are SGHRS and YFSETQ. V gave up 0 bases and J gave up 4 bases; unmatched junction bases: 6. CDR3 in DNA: TGCGCCAGCAGCTTGGCCGAGGCAGGGGGCACTGAAGCTTTCTTT. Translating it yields CASSLAEAGGTEAFF.

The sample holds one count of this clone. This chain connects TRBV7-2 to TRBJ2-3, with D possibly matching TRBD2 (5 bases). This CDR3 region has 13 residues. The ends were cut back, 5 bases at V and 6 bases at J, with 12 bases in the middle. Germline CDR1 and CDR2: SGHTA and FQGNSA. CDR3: CASSQPSGDTQYF. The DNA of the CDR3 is TGTGCCAGCAGCCAGCCCTCGGGGGATACGCAGTATTTT.

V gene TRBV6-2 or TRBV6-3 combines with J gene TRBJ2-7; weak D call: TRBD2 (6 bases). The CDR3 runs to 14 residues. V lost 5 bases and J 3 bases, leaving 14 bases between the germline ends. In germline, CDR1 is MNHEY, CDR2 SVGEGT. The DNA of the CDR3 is TGTGCCAGCAGTCGCCGACTAGACCGCTACGAGCAGTACTTC. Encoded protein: CASSRRLDRYEQYF.